Listed here is a single T cell receptor beta chain. Its antigen is as yet unknown. CDR1 is MNHNY, CDR2 SVGAGI, per germline (reference sequence). This CDR3 comprises 10 residues. Trimming cost V 10 bases and J 6 bases, with 9 bases left between them. Produced via immunoSEQ multiplex PCR; TCRdb's table is partial and in-frame only. The profile covers more than 95,000 clones, with about 86% appearing a single time and around 17% taken by the ten largest. Pooled in the analysis were second doses at about 4 or about 12 weeks. These data originate in a study of T cell responses to AZD1222 COVID-19 vaccine. General study results and limits: Donors skewed white British and female; clonal diversity was possibly underestimated. Of spike-specific TCRs, nearly half reportedly target regions left unmutated in variants. Mapped onto spike, vaccine-associated CD4 TCRs spanned it and were dominant at 160-218 and 743-854.

Sequenced here: peripheral blood, sampled 28 days after the second AZD1222 dose. The clonotype was recovered from an adult who received the AZD1222 COVID-19 vaccine. The V and J genes are TRBV6-6 and TRBJ1-1; D possibly corresponds to TRBD1 (5 bases). The CDR3 DNA is TGTGCCACAGGGTACCCTGAAGCTTTCTTT. Translated: CATGYPEAFF.